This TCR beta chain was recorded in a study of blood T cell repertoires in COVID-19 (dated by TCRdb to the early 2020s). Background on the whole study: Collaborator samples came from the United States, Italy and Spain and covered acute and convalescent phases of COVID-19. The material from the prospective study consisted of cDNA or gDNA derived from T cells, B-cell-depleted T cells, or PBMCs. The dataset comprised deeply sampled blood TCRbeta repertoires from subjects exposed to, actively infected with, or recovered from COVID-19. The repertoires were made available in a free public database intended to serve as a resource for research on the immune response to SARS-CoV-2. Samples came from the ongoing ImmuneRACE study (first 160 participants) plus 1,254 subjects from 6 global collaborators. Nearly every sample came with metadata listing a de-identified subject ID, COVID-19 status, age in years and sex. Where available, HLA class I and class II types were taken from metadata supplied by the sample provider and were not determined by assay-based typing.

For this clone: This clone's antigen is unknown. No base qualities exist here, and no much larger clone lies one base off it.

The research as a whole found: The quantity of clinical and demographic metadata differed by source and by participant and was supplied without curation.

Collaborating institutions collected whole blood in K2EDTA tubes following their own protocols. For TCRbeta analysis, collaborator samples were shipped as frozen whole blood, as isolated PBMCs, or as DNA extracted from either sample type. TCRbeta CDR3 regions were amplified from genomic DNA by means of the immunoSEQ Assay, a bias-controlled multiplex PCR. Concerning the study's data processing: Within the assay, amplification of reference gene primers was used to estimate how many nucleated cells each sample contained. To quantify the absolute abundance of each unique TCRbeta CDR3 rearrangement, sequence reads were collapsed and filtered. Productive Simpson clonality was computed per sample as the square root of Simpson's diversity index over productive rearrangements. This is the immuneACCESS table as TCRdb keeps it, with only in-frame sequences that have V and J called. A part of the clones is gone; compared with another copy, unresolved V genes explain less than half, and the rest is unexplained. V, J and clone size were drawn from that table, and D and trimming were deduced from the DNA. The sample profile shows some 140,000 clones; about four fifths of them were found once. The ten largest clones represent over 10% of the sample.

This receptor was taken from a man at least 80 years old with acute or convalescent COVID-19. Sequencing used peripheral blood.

Read as DNA, the sequence is TGTGCCAGCAGCCCTGGGACAGTCTACACCGGGGAGCTGTTTTTT. Its translation reads: CASSPGTVYTGELFF. The sequence is built from TRBV7-9 and TRBJ2-2, with 7 central nucleotides matching TRBD1. The cysteine opens and the phenylalanine closes a CDR3 of 15 amino acids. Only the CDR3 part of the read is kept: 45 bases, read in frame from the first base. From V the trimming removes 5 bases and from J it removes 3 bases, while the gene matches leave 6 bases of the junction unaccounted for. CDR1 and CDR2, looked up from the germline V gene (reference sequence), are SEHNR and FQNEAQ.